A single sample is the source of the 14 T cell receptor beta chains below, sequenced in a study of control samples from healthy donors and cancer patients (dated by TCRdb to 2018 to 2021). The method was the immunoSEQ multiplex PCR assay. The clones in this table, taken by TCRdb from immuneACCESS, are in-frame only. Not every clone is retained; where verified, under half of the shortfall comes from an unresolved V gene, and the cause of the rest is unknown. Counted in this sample were 90,000 to 100,000 clones; about 79% of them appeared once. The top ten clonotypes cover about 10% of the sample. Sequencing was carried out using blood. The receptors come from a woman between 25 and 40 years old in good health.

This rearrangement joins TRBV5-4 to TRBJ2-6; a possible D gene is TRBD2 (6 bases). The CDR3 contains 16 residues. Germline loops: CDR1 SGHNT, CDR2 YYREEE (reference sequence). V was cut by 0 bases and J by 0 bases, with 7 bases left in between. CDR3 in amino acids: CASSLVGGSGANVLTF. The CDR3 DNA sequence: TGTGCCAGCAGCTTGGTGGGGGGCTCTGGGGCCAACGTCCTGACTTTC.

This chain links TRBV11-2 with TRBJ2-2, with a tentative D call TRBD2 (6 bases). CDR1 and CDR2 (germline): SGHAT, FQNNGV. The CDR3 sequence is 13 residues long. V lost 5 bases and J 5 bases, leaving 9 bases between the germline ends. CDR3: CASSPRGTGELFF. The CDR3 DNA follows: TGTGCCAGCAGCCCCCGGGGGACCGGGGAGCTGTTTTTT.

The chain employs TRBV29-1 and TRBJ1-1; TRBD1 aligns across 8 bases. The CDR3 spans 14 residues. J gave up 5 bases and V 7 bases, and 12 bases lay outside the gene matches. Germline V gene sequence: CDR1 SQVTM, CDR2 ANQGSEA. Written as DNA, the CDR3 is TGCAGCGATCCCACCAGGGGGCGAGAGACTGAAGCTTTCTTT. Amino acids: CSDPTRGRETEAFF.

In nucleotides, the CDR3 is TGCAGCGTTGATCAGGGTCTAGGCACTGAAGCTTTCTTT. Protein product: CSVDQGLGTEAFF. This rearrangement joins TRBV29-1 to TRBJ1-1; TRBD1 is a possible D gene (5 bases). Trimming removed 3 bases from V and 4 bases from J, with 12 bases in between. This CDR3 has 13 residues. Germline V gives CDR1 SQVTM, CDR2 ANQGSEA.

The J gene is TRBJ1-5, the V gene TRBV12-3 or TRBV12-4; D gene unclear. V gave up 5 bases and J gave up 1 base, with 6 bases separating them. The CDR3 runs 13 residues. The CDR3 protein is CASSIASNQPQHF. CDR3 bases: TGTGCCAGCAGTATCGCGAGCAATCAGCCCCAGCATTTT.

The gene calls are TRBV18 and TRBJ1-1; TRBD1 matches 8 bases. This CDR3 has 14 residues. The junction had 2 bases not matched to a gene; V was cut back by 3 bases and J by 2 bases. The germline CDR1 and CDR2 sequences are KGHSH and LQKENI. The CDR3 here is CASSPDRDNTEAFF. CDR3 in DNA: TGTGCCAGCTCACCGGACAGGGATAACACTGAAGCTTTCTTT.

V usage is TRBV5-1 and J usage is TRBJ2-7; 7 bases agree with TRBD1. CDR3 length equals 13 residues. Germline trimming cut 3 bases from V and 3 bases from J; bases unmatched to any gene: 3. In germline, CDR1 is SGHRS, CDR2 YFSETQ. CDR3 amino acids: CASSSGGDYEQYF. The DNA of the CDR3 is TGCGCCAGCAGCTCAGGGGGTGACTACGAGCAGTACTTC.

CDR3 DNA sequence: TGTGCCACCCGGGACAGCTCCTACGAGCAGTACTTC. It yields the protein CATRDSSYEQYF. This sequence joins TRBV24-1 and TRBJ2-7; 7 positions agree with TRBD1. J lost 0 bases, V lost 9 bases, and 1 base had no gene match. The CDR3 is 12 amino acids. Germline CDR1 reads KGHDR; CDR2 reads SFDVKD.

J is TRBJ1-5 and V is TRBV6-6, with no clear D. The length of the CDR3 is 16 residues. The ends were cut back, 0 bases at V and 6 bases at J, with 15 bases in the middle. Looked up from germline, CDR1 is MNHNY and CDR2 is SVGAGI (reference sequence). The chain's CDR3 is CASSYSVTTAGQPQHF. Here the CDR3 DNA reads TGTGCCAGCAGTTACTCCGTTACTACTGCGGGTCAGCCCCAGCATTTT.

The chain carries TRBV5-4 and TRBJ1-4; TRBD1 matches at 8 bases. This CDR3 has 15 amino acids. Germline CDR1 SGHNT, CDR2 YYREEE (reference sequence). Trimming took 5 bases from V and 7 from J; bases not matched to a gene: 10. This CDR3 reads CASRPGQAVLEKLFF. For the CDR3, the DNA is TGTGCCAGCAGACCGGGACAGGCCGTTCTTGAAAAACTGTTTTTT.

V usage is TRBV7-9 and J usage is TRBJ2-2; 8 bases are shared with TRBD2. The CDR3 consists of 17 residues. The germline gives CDR1 SEHNR, CDR2 FQNEAQ (reference sequence). Trimming at V came to 3 bases and at J to 4 bases, leaving 10 bases not matched to a gene. The CDR3 DNA reads TGTGCCAGCAGCTTGAGTCGGGGGGGCGGCGGCACCGGGGAGCTGTTTTTT. It encodes CASSLSRGGGGTGELFF.

This chain links TRBV9 with TRBJ1-3; D is ambiguous. Between the trimmed V and J ends, which lost 4 bases and 0 bases, there was a span of 11 bases. In germline, CDR1 is SGDLS, CDR2 YYNGEE. CDR3 length: 15 residues. CDR3 protein: CASSSGRRSGNTIYF. DNA for the CDR3: TGTGCCAGCAGCTCCGGGCGACGCTCTGGAAACACCATATATTTT.

This chain joins TRBV30 and TRBJ1-6, with D tentatively TRBD1 (5 bases). This CDR3 has 17 residues. The ends were cut back, 1 base at V and 3 bases at J, with 16 bases in the middle. Germline V gene sequence: CDR1 GTSNPN, CDR2 SVGIG (reference sequence). DNA of the CDR3: TGTGCCTGGAGTGCCCGGGGGTTCGGGGGCTATAATTCACCCCTCCACTTT. Amino acid sequence: CAWSARGFGGYNSPLHF.

The chain couples TRBV3-1 (or the pseudogene TRBV3-2) to TRBJ1-1; 8 bases fit TRBD1. J lost 1 base, V lost 6 bases, and 10 bases had no gene match. This CDR3 has 16 residues. Germline-derived CDR1 and CDR2 are LGHDT and YNNKEL (reference sequence). The chain's CDR3 is CASRPYYGQGNTEAFF. The CDR3 bases are TGTGCCAGCAGACCCTACTATGGACAGGGGAACACTGAAGCTTTCTTT.